The subject of this entry is one T cell receptor (beta chain). Its antigen remains unknown. The source of the sample is a study of T cell responses to AZD1222 COVID-19 vaccine. Overall study findings and caveats: Females made up more of the donors, who were largely white British, and clonal diversity may have come out too low. Dominant CD4 TCR responses targeted spike regions 160-218 and 743-854. Among AZD1222 vaccinees, only five or six were seropositive at baseline.

Assay used: immunoSEQ multiplex PCR; TCRdb lists only in-frame clones, some missing. The sample yields around 120,000 clones, roughly 91% seen once. The sample consisted of peripheral blood, taken 28 days after the second AZD1222 dose. This TCR was recovered from an adult who received the AZD1222 COVID-19 vaccine.

Written as DNA, the CDR3 is TGTGCCAGCTCACCGTTGGACACGCAAGAGACCCAGTACTTC. Translated: CASSPLDTQETQYF. The chain couples TRBV18 to TRBJ2-5; D is possibly TRBD1 (5 bases). Between the trimmed V and J ends, which lost 3 bases and 2 bases, there was a span of 10 bases. The germline V gene encodes CDR1 KGHSH and CDR2 LQKENI. The CDR3 is 14 amino acids.